The 23 T cell receptor beta chains presented below share a single source sample, sequenced in a study of blood T cells in healthy people across ages (dated by TCRdb to between 2015 and 2016). Library preparation employed 5' RACE. Sequencing instrument: Illumina HiSeq 2500. The second PCR ran for about 7 to 11 cycles and used a J-beta primer mix along with a sample-barcoded 5' primer. TCRdb reprocessing: public reads trimmed at Q25 with fastp, clones called with MiXCR, in-frame beta chains kept. A single entry per CDR3 protein holds the most common genes and DNA from its merged rows. Recorded for this sample are about 730,000 distinct CDR3 sequences; about 40% of them occurred a single time. The ten largest make up more than 20% of the sample. The sequencing sample was made of blood. The receptors derive from an older woman in good health.

The V call is TRBV3-1, the J call TRBJ2-5; 9 bases are shared with TRBD1. V dropped 1 base and J dropped 2; count of bases not matched to a gene: 5. The CDR3 has 16 residues. Germline CDR1 is LGHDT and CDR2 is YNNKEL (reference sequence). The CDR3 DNA sequence: TGTGCCAGCAGCCAAGGACAGGGGGTAACTCAAGAGACCCAGTACTTC. The encoded protein is CASSQGQGVTQETQYF.

J is TRBJ2-7 and V is TRBV5-1; no clear D. CDR1 SGHRS and CDR2 YFSETQ come from the germline V gene. Trimming stripped 5 bases from V and 0 bases from J, with 9 bases between. The CDR3 has 13 amino acids. The CDR3 nucleotides read TGCGCCAGCAGAGAGGTAGTCTCCTACGAGCAGTACTTC. It yields the protein CASREVVSYEQYF.

There are a few counts of this clonotype. The V gene is TRBV10-2, the J gene TRBJ2-5; D may match TRBD1 or TRBD2 (5 bases each). The CDR3 is 15 amino acids. From germline, CDR1 is WSHSY and CDR2 SAAADI. Trimming removed 7 bases at V and 0 bases at J, with 15 bases between. The CDR3 nucleotides read TGCGCCAGCAACCCGGGACCTTTGTACCAAGAGACCCAGTACTTC. Protein sequence: CASNPGPLYQETQYF.

This clonotype has a handful of counts. J is TRBJ2-5 and V is TRBV19; 13 nucleotides agree with TRBD2. Germline V gene sequence: CDR1 LNHDA, CDR2 SQIVND (reference sequence). V was clipped by 5 bases and J by 11 bases; unmatched bases: 14. This CDR3 is 16 amino acids long. As DNA, the CDR3 is TGTGCCAGTAGTCCATTACTAGCGGGAGGGAACAATGAGCAGTACTTC. Protein: CASSPLLAGGNNEQYF.

DNA of the CDR3: TGTGCCAGCAGCGTAGCGGAATACAGGGGGCGCGCAGATACGCAGTATTTT. As protein: CASSVAEYRGRADTQYF. The chain joins TRBV9 to TRBJ2-3; 9 nucleotides line up with TRBD1. The CDR3 contains 17 residues. Trimming cost V 0 bases and J 4 bases; bases outside gene matches: 9. CDR1 and CDR2 (germline): SGDLS, YYNGEE.

The chain combines TRBV12-3 or TRBV12-4 with TRBJ2-4; D is possibly TRBD2 (6 bases). V shed 3 bases and J shed 13 bases, with 19 bases lying between them. The CDR3 is made up of 14 amino acids. For the CDR3, the DNA is TGTGCCAGCAGTTTCGGGGGACCCCAGGTAGAGCAGTACTTC. Translated: CASSFGGPQVEQYF.

This clonotype showed up many times. The rearrangement links TRBV27 to TRBJ1-2, with TRBD1 as a possible D gene (6 bases). The CDR3 contains 14 residues. V was clipped by 5 bases and J by 4 bases, with 14 bases between them. The germline V gene has CDR1 MNHEY and CDR2 SMNVEV (reference sequence). The CDR3, as DNA: TGTGCCAGCAGTCCAGGACAGCTCCTCTATGGCTACACCTTC. It encodes CASSPGQLLYGYTF.

This clonotype has only a few counts. The J gene is TRBJ2-5, the V gene TRBV9; TRBD2 aligns across 8 bases. Germline V CDR1 and CDR2: SGDLS, YYNGEE. The CDR3 length is 16 residues. Unmatched junction bases numbered 10, after V lost 2 bases and J lost 4 bases. DNA for the CDR3: TGTGCCAGCAGCGTGGAAAGCGGGAGACGGGCAGAGACCCAGTACTTC. Translated: CASSVESGRRAETQYF.

This clonotype was picked up one time. One end of the junction does not line up with germline, which may come from a read error. The J gene is TRBJ1-2, the V gene TRBV7-2; D gene ambiguous. This CDR3 region has 15 residues. The germline gives CDR1 SGHTA, CDR2 FQGNSA. The CDR3 nucleotides are TGTGCCAGCAGTTTAGGGATGGGCGAAGGCTATGGCTACACCTTC. Protein: CASSLGMGEGYGYTF. Full variable domain (remainder filled in from reference TRBV7-2 and TRBJ1-2): GAGVSQSPSNKVTEKGKDVELRCDPISGHTALYWYRQSLGQGLEFLIYFQGNSAPDKSGLPSDRFSAERTGGSVSTLTIQRTQQEDSAVYLCASSLGMGEGYGYTFGSGTRLTVV.

This clonotype was seen a handful of times. This chain connects TRBV7-2 to TRBJ2-7, with TRBD2 identical over 7 bases. Germline CDR1 and CDR2: SGHTA and FQGNSA. This CDR3 is built from 14 residues. V shed 5 bases and J 1 base; nucleotides not matched to a gene: 5. The CDR3 DNA reads as TGTGCCAGCAGCCGGGACTATCGTTCCTACGAGCAGTACTTC. It is translated as CASSRDYRSYEQYF.

The rearrangement uses TRBV5-6 and TRBJ2-1; 10 nucleotides align to TRBD1. Germline CDR1 SGHDT, CDR2 YYEEEE. J lost 8 bases, V lost 4 bases, and 6 bases had no gene match. The CDR3 is made up of 14 amino acids. The CDR3, as DNA: TGTGCCAGCAGCGATGGACAGGGGGACCATGAGCAGTTCTTC. Its translation is CASSDGQGDHEQFF.

Comment on this clonotype: The junction departs from germline at one end; a sequencing error may be responsible. The chain uses TRBV5-1 and TRBJ1-2, with 8 bases matching TRBD1. The CDR3 has 15 residues. In germline, CDR1 is SGHRS, CDR2 YFSETQ. DNA for the CDR3: TGCGCCAGCAGCCCTGGGACAGGAGTTAACCATGGCTACACCTTC. The encoded protein is CASSPGTGVNHGYTF.

This clonotype was observed a few times. The chain combines TRBV6-5 with TRBJ2-3, with D perhaps TRBD2 (5 bases). V shed 0 bases and J shed 5 bases, with 12 bases lying between them. CDR1 and CDR2 from the germline V gene are MNHEY and SVGAGI. The length of the CDR3 is 15 residues. CDR3 nucleotides: TGTGCCAGCAGTTACTCGGTTCTTGGGAGAGATACGCAGTATTTT. Its translation: CASSYSVLGRDTQYF.

The rearrangement links TRBV4-1 to TRBJ2-1; 13 bases match TRBD2. Trimming took 3 bases from V and 8 from J; bases not matched to a gene: 10. The V gene's germline CDR1 is MGHRA and CDR2 YSYEKL. The CDR3 sequence is 17 residues long. This chain's CDR3 is CASSHSTSGGARYEQFF. The CDR3 DNA reads TGCGCCAGCAGCCATTCTACTAGCGGGGGGGCCCGGTATGAGCAGTTCTTC.

The chain uses TRBV9 and TRBJ1-4; weak D call: TRBD1 (5 bases). The CDR3 totals 15 residues. CDR1 SGDLS and CDR2 YYNGEE come from the germline V gene. Trimming shortened V by 0 bases and J by 7 bases, and 13 bases separated the two germline ends. In DNA, the CDR3 is TGTGCCAGCAGCGTAGTAGGGACGGGTAGTGAAAAACTGTTTTTT. Amino acid sequence: CASSVVGTGSEKLFF. The full variable domain, in which reference TRBV9 and TRBJ1-4 provide the parts outside the CDR3, is DSGVTQTPKHLITATGQRVTLRCSPRSGDLSVYWYQQSLDQGLQFLIQYYNGEERAKGNILERFSAQQFPDLHSELNLSSLELGDSALYFCASSVVGTGSEKLFFGSGTQLSVL.

This clonotype has more than one count but fewer than ten. The V gene is TRBV6-6, the J gene TRBJ2-1; D not certain. In germline, CDR1 is MNHNY, CDR2 SVGAGI (reference sequence). The CDR3 length is 16 residues. V was clipped by 6 bases and J by 2 bases, with 17 bases between them. The CDR3 DNA sequence: TGTGCCAGCAGCCCCGGTAGTAAATCCCCCTACAATGAGCAGTTCTTC. Its protein product is CASSPGSKSPYNEQFF.

This clonotype was found a few times. The J gene is TRBJ1-4, the V gene TRBV20-1; TRBD1 is a possible D gene (6 bases). The CDR3 runs to 14 residues. V shed 3 bases and J shed 3 bases, with 11 bases lying between them. The germline gives CDR1 DFQATT, CDR2 SNEGSKA (reference sequence). The CDR3, as DNA: TGCAGTGCTAGGGTAGGACAGTCTAATGAAAAACTGTTTTTT. It encodes CSARVGQSNEKLFF.

This rearrangement joins TRBV12-3 or TRBV12-4 to TRBJ2-3, with 8 nucleotides matching TRBD2. The CDR3 is 14 residues long. Unmatched junction bases numbered 5, after V lost 5 bases and J lost 4 bases. CDR3 nucleotides: TGTGCCAGCAGTCCGGGAGGGGGGGCAGATACGCAGTATTTT. It translates to CASSPGGGADTQYF.

The rearrangement joins TRBV20-1 to TRBJ2-3; TRBD1 is a possible D gene (5 bases). The germline V gene has CDR1 DFQATT and CDR2 SNEGSKA (reference sequence). The CDR3 is 13 residues long. Trimming removed 4 bases from V and 7 bases from J, with 15 bases in between. CDR3 region: CSAKIVGANTQYF. The CDR3 coding sequence is TGCAGTGCTAAGATCGTTGGGGCAAATACGCAGTATTTT.

This clonotype appeared a few times. The genes are TRBV6-4 and TRBJ2-5, with D perhaps TRBD2 (6 bases). The CDR3 is made up of 15 amino acids. The germline gives CDR1 MRHNA, CDR2 SNTAGT. Trimming pared 0 bases from V and 11 bases from J, leaving 19 bases between. CDR3 protein: CASSDSLASSREQYF. In DNA, the CDR3 is TGTGCCAGCAGTGACTCTCTAGCGTCTAGCCGAGAGCAGTACTTC.

The chain couples TRBV7-8 to TRBJ2-4; D is unclear. The V gene's germline CDR1 is SGHVS and CDR2 FQNEAQ. V lost 2 bases and J 0 bases, leaving 8 bases between the germline ends. This CDR3 has 15 residues. The CDR3 spells CASSLSAVAKNIQYF. The CDR3, as DNA: TGTGCCAGCAGCTTAAGCGCGGTAGCCAAAAACATTCAGTACTTC. The full variable domain, rest sourced from reference TRBV7-8 and TRBJ2-4, is GAGVSQSPRYKVAKRGQDVALRCDPISGHVSLFWYQQALGQGPEFLTYFQNEAQLDKSGLPSDRFFAERPEGSVSTLKIQRTQQEDSAVYLCASSLSAVAKNIQYFGAGTRLSVL.

The rearrangement uses TRBV7-3 and TRBJ2-1; unclear D gene. Germline V gene data show CDR1 as SGHTA and CDR2 as FQGTGA. The CDR3 has 15 amino acids. Trimming stripped 3 bases from V and 8 bases from J, with 17 bases between. CDR3 in amino acids: CASSFEATGLDEQFF. In DNA, the CDR3 is TGTGCCAGCAGCTTTGAAGCGACTGGCCTCGATGAGCAGTTCTTC.

The chain recombines TRBV5-1 with TRBJ2-1, with 11 bases fitting TRBD2. The CDR3 extends over 15 amino acids. From germline, CDR1 is SGHRS and CDR2 YFSETQ. With V trimmed by 0 bases and J by 9 bases, 5 bases remained unmatched. The CDR3 spells CASSLVAGGPAEQFF. The DNA for the CDR3 is TGCGCCAGCAGCTTGGTAGCGGGGGGGCCGGCTGAGCAGTTCTTC.